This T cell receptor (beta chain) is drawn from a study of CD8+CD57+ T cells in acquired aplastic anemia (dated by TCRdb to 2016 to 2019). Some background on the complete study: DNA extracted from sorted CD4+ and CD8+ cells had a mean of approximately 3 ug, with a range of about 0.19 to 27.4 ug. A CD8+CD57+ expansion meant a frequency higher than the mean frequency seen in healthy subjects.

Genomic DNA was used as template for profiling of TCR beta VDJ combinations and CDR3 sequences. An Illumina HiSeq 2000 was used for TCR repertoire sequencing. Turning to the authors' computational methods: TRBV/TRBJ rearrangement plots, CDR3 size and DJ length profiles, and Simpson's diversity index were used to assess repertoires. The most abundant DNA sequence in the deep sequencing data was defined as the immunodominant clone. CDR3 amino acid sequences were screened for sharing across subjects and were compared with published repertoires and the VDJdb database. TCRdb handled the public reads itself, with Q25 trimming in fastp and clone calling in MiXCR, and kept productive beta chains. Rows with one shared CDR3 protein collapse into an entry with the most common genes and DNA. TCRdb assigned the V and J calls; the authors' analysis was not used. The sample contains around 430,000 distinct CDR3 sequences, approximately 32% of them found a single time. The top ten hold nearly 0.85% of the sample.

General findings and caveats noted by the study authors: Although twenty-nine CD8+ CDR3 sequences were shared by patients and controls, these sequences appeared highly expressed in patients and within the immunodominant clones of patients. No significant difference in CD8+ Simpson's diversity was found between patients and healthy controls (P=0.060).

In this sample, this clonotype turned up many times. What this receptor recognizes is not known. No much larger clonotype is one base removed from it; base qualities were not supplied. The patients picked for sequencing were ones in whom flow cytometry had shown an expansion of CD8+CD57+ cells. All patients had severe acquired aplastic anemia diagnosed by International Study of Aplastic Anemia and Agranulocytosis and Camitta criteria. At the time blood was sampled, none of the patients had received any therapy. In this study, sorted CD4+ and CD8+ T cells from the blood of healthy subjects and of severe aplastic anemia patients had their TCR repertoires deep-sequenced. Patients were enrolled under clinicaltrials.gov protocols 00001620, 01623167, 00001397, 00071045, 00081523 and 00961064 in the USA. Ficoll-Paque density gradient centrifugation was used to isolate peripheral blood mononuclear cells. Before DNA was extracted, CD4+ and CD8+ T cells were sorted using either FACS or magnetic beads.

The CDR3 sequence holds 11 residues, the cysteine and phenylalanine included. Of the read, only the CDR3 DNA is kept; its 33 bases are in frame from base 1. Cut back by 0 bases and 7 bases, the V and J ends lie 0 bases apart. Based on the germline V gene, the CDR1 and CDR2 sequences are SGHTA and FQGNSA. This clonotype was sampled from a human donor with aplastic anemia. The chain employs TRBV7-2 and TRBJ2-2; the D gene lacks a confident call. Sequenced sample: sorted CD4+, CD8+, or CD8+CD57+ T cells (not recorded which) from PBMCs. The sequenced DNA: TGTGCCAGCAGCTTAGCCGGGGAGCTGTTTTTT. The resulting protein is CASSLAGELFF.